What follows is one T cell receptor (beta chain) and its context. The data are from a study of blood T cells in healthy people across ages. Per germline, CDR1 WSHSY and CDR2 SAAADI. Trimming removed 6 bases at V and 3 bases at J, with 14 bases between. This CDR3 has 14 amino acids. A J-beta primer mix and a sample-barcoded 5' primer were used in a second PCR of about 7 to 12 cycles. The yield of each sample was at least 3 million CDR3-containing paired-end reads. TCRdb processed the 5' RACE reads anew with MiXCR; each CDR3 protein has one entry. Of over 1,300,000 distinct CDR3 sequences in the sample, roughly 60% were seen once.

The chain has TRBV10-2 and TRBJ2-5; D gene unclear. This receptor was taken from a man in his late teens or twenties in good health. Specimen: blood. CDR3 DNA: TGCGCCAGCAGCGTCCACGGGTCTAAAGAGACCCAGTACTTC. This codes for CASSVHGSKETQYF.